These 18 T cell receptor beta chains came from one sample sequenced in a study of cytomegalovirus exposure and HLA in healthy donors. It was with 60 Vbeta and 13 Jbeta primers that the PCR ran. Assay: immunoSEQ multiplex PCR; the TCRdb copy retains only in-frame clones and omits some. This table holds roughly 100,000 clones, roughly 82% found once. The specimen sequenced was PBMCs. All receptors derive from a man in his thirties or forties in good health and CMV-seropositive.

This chain joins TRBV5-1 and TRBJ2-5; 8 positions agree with TRBD1. Germline loops: CDR1 SGHRS, CDR2 YFSETQ. The V and J ends lost 4 bases and 5 bases, in that order; junction bases with no gene match: 10. The CDR3 loop spans 15 amino acids. The CDR3 DNA sequence: TGCGCCAGCAGCACTACGGACAGGGCGGGGGAGACCCAGTACTTC. Translated: CASSTTDRAGETQYF.

This clone was counted many times. The V and J genes are TRBV4-3 and TRBJ2-3; TRBD2 agrees at 8 bases. The CDR3 sequence is 15 residues long. The junction had 4 bases not matched to a gene; V was cut back by 0 bases and J by 5 bases. Germline values: CDR1 LGHNA, CDR2 YSLEER. In nucleotides, the CDR3 is TGCGCCAGCAGCCAAGAGAGGCTAGCGGGAGATACGCAGTATTTT. This encodes CASSQERLAGDTQYF.

This clone was counted only a few times. This rearrangement joins TRBV5-1 to TRBJ1-1; D is undetermined. Germline V gene sequence: CDR1 SGHRS, CDR2 YFSETQ. Trimming removed 0 bases from V and 1 base from J, with 7 bases in between. The CDR3 is made up of 14 amino acids. The CDR3 here is CASSLALGNTEAFF. DNA of the CDR3: TGCGCCAGCAGCTTGGCGCTCGGGAACACTGAAGCTTTCTTT.

Comments on this clone: A read error may account for a junction end that differs from germline. The J gene is TRBJ2-3, the V gene TRBV7-9; D uncertain. This CDR3 has 15 residues. Germline V gene lookup returns CDR1 SEHNR and CDR2 FQNEAQ (reference sequence). CDR3 nucleotides: TGTTCCAGCAGCTTAGGGCTAGTTAAGATGGATACGCAGTATTTT. This gives the protein CSSSLGLVKMDTQYF. Together with reference TRBV7-9 and TRBJ2-3, the CDR3 gives the full variable domain: DTGVSQNPRHKITKRGQNVTFRCDPISEHNRLYWYRQTLGQGPEFLTYFQNEAQLEKSRLLSDRFSAERPKGSFSTLEIQRTEQGDSAMYLCSSSLGLVKMDTQYFGPGTRLTVL.

J is TRBJ2-5 and V is TRBV7-9, with D maybe TRBD2 (5 bases). CDR1 SEHNR and CDR2 FQNEAQ come from the germline V gene (reference sequence). V was pared by 2 bases and J by 5 bases, with 12 bases between. The CDR3 loop spans 14 amino acids. CDR3 nucleotides: TGTGCCAGCAGCTTAAGGACTCTCGAGGAGACCCAGTACTTC. Translating it yields CASSLRTLEETQYF.

This clone was seen a handful of times. The chain combines TRBV6-6 with TRBJ1-5, with D hard to call. V was shortened by 6 bases and J by 5 bases, with 8 bases between the two germline ends. This CDR3 has 12 amino acids. Germline V gene data show CDR1 as MNHNY and CDR2 as SVGAGI (reference sequence). CDR3 DNA: TGTGCCAGCAGCCCCTCCTATCAGCCCCAGCATTTT. This gives the protein CASSPSYQPQHF.

The chain joins TRBV19 to TRBJ2-2; the D gene is possibly TRBD1 (5 bases). Germline loops: CDR1 LNHDA, CDR2 SQIVND (reference sequence). This CDR3 region has 15 residues. V was shortened by 8 bases and J by 0 bases, with 13 bases between the two germline ends. The CDR3 loop reads CASRQGTSNTGELFF. CDR3 sequence (DNA): TGTGCCAGTCGTCAGGGTACTTCGAACACCGGGGAGCTGTTTTTT.

V is TRBV30 and J is TRBJ1-6; possible D gene TRBD1, 5 bases. The CDR3 runs 14 residues. Trimming took 4 bases from V and 6 from J, leaving 13 bases between them. Germline V gives CDR1 GTSNPN, CDR2 SVGIG (reference sequence). Here the CDR3 DNA reads TGTGCCTGGAAGGGGTTAGCAGTTAATTCACCCCTCCACTTT. It specifies CAWKGLAVNSPLHF.

This clone was counted between two and nine times. The V gene is TRBV29-1, the J gene TRBJ2-1; D perhaps matches TRBD2 (6 bases). Trimming removed 6 bases at V and 6 bases at J, with 9 bases between. Germline assignment: CDR1 SQVTM and CDR2 ANQGSEA. CDR3 length: 11 residues. CDR3 DNA sequence: TGCAGCGTGGGACTTATCAATGAGCAGTTCTTC. Translated, it gives CSVGLINEQFF.

The chain recombines TRBV5-1 with TRBJ2-7; 7 nucleotides line up with TRBD1. V lost 4 bases to trimming and J lost 4 bases; unmatched junction nucleotides: 5. The CDR3 covers 13 residues. Germline V gene lookup returns CDR1 SGHRS and CDR2 YFSETQ. Here the CDR3 DNA reads TGCGCCAGCAGCCCCGACAGGGAATACGAGCAGTACTTC. As protein: CASSPDREYEQYF.

The chain carries TRBV19 and TRBJ1-2, with 10 bases that match TRBD1. This CDR3 spans 14 amino acids. Germline V lookup: CDR1 LNHDA, CDR2 SQIVND (reference sequence). V shed 6 bases, J shed 2 bases, and the junction held 3 bases outside the gene matches. CDR3: CASRRGQGNYGYTF. The CDR3 coding sequence is TGTGCCAGTAGACGGGGACAGGGGAACTATGGCTACACCTTC. Based on the CDR3 plus reference TRBV19 and TRBJ1-2, the full variable domain is DGGITQSPKYLFRKEGQNVTLSCEQNLNHDAMYWYRQDPGQGLRLIYYSQIVNDFQKGDIAEGYSVSREKKESFPLTVTSAQKNPTAFYLCASRRGQGNYGYTFGSGTRLTVV.

The chain combines TRBV30 with TRBJ2-2, with 14 bases fitting TRBD2. The J segment lost 5 bases and the V segment lost 4 bases, leaving 9 bases of the junction unmatched. Germline V gene data show CDR1 as GTSNPN and CDR2 as SVGIG (reference sequence). CDR3 length equals 17 residues. The CDR3 DNA is TGTGCCTGGAATTATTTGGGACTAGCGGGAGAGACCGGGGAGCTGTTTTTT. Translating gives CAWNYLGLAGETGELFF.

The V call is TRBV5-1, the J call TRBJ2-5, with D uncertain. The J call is in doubt because the DNA end fits TRBJ2-7 better. Germline loops: CDR1 SGHRS, CDR2 YFSETQ. This CDR3 is 13 amino acids long. In nucleotides, the CDR3 is TGCGCCAGCAGCTTGGCCGCCCGGTCCGAGCAGTACTTC. Its protein is CASSLAARSEQYF.

The rearrangement links TRBV19 to TRBJ2-5, with D tentatively TRBD1 (6 bases). CDR1 LNHDA and CDR2 SQIVND come from the germline V gene (reference sequence). With 4 bases removed from V and 4 bases from J, the gap between germline ends came to 13 bases. The CDR3 sequence is 14 residues long. The CDR3 here is CASSTGVRGETQYF. The DNA for the CDR3 is TGTGCCAGTAGTACAGGGGTTCGAGGAGAGACCCAGTACTTC.

V is TRBV6-5 and J is TRBJ2-5; 7 nucleotides align to TRBD2. The CDR3 totals 14 residues. J gave up 2 bases and V 6 bases, and 6 bases lay outside the gene matches. In germline, CDR1 is MNHEY, CDR2 SVGAGI. CDR3 nucleotide sequence: TGTGCCAGCAGGGGGGGGGTCGAGCAAGAGACCCAGTACTTC. Translated: CASRGGVEQETQYF.

The chain links TRBV9 to TRBJ2-2, with D tentatively TRBD2 (7 bases). CDR3 length: 17 amino acids. CDR1 is SGDLS and CDR2 is YYNGEE in the germline V gene. With 1 base removed from V and 3 bases from J, the gap between germline ends came to 16 bases. The CDR3, as DNA: TGTGCCAGCAGCGTATCAAGGGGGAGGGCAGACACCGGGGAGCTGTTTTTT. The encoded protein is CASSVSRGRADTGELFF.

This clone has more than one count but fewer than ten. CDR3 amino acids: CAIRGQELMNTEAFF. The CDR3 region has the DNA TGTGCCATCAGAGGACAGGAGCTAATGAACACTGAAGCTTTCTTT. The chain is built from TRBV10-3 and TRBJ1-1; 7 bases fit TRBD1. The CDR3 length is 15 residues. Germline V gene data show CDR1 as ENHRY and CDR2 as SYGVKD. V gave up 6 bases and J gave up 0 bases; unmatched junction bases: 7.

The DNA for the CDR3 is TGTGCCAGCAGCTTAGTAGGACAGGGGGCGAGCACTGAAGCTTTCTTT. It is translated as CASSLVGQGASTEAFF. The chain combines TRBV7-2 with TRBJ1-1; 11 bases agree with TRBD1. The length of the CDR3 is 16 residues. Germline values: CDR1 SGHTA, CDR2 FQGNSA. V was pared by 1 base and J by 4 bases, with 5 bases of the junction left unmatched.